A single sample is the source of the 19 T cell receptor beta chains below, sequenced in a study of cytomegalovirus exposure and HLA in healthy donors. Use of 60 Vbeta and 13 Jbeta primers characterized the PCR. Data came from immunoSEQ multiplex PCR; TCRdb stores just in-frame clones and leaves some out. The sample lists roughly 140,000 clones; about 75% were seen once. The specimen was PBMCs. These receptors came from a woman in her twenties or thirties in good health and CMV-seronegative.

The chain combines TRBV7-9 with TRBJ1-5; TRBD1 is a possible D gene (6 bases). Trimming cost V 4 bases and J 6 bases, with 16 bases left between them. Germline values: CDR1 SEHNR, CDR2 FQNEAQ (reference sequence). This CDR3 spans 15 amino acids. CDR3 loop: CASSSDGGRTQPQHF. In DNA, the CDR3 is TGTGCCAGCAGCTCAGACGGGGGGCGCACTCAGCCCCAGCATTTT.

This clone was observed a handful of times. The chain links TRBV7-9 to TRBJ2-3, with D perhaps TRBD2 (6 bases). Germline lookup yields CDR1 SEHNR and CDR2 FQNEAQ (reference sequence). The CDR3 runs 17 residues. The V and J ends lost 3 bases and 1 base respectively, with 17 bases between them. The CDR3 nucleotides are TGTGCCAGCAGCTTGGGGGATGGAGGGTCCCGCACAGATACGCAGTATTTT. Protein product: CASSLGDGGSRTDTQYF.

The CDR3 sequence: CASSVDGKNTGELFF. DNA of the CDR3: TGTGCCAGCAGCGTAGACGGGAAGAACACCGGGGAGCTGTTTTTT. The rearrangement links TRBV9 to TRBJ2-2; D possibly corresponds to TRBD2 (5 bases). Germline CDR1 and CDR2: SGDLS and YYNGEE. The ends were cut back, 0 bases at V and 1 base at J, with 7 bases in the middle. This CDR3 contains 15 residues.

The chain recombines TRBV7-2 with TRBJ2-7; D is perhaps TRBD1 (7 bases). Trimming cost V 7 bases and J 3 bases, with 19 bases left between them. The CDR3 is 15 amino acids. The germline V gene encodes CDR1 SGHTA and CDR2 FQGNSA. The CDR3 reads CASNEGAGSYYEQYF. In nucleotides, the CDR3 is TGTGCCAGCAACGAGGGGGCGGGAAGTTACTACGAGCAGTACTTC. The full variable domain, completed using reference TRBV7-2 and TRBJ2-7, is GAGVSQSPSNKVTEKGKDVELRCDPISGHTALYWYRQSLGQGLEFLIYFQGNSAPDKSGLPSDRFSAERTGGSVSTLTIQRTQQEDSAVYLCASNEGAGSYYEQYFGPGTRLTVT.

The chain couples TRBV20-1 to TRBJ2-1, with a weak D call TRBD1 (5 bases). Germline V gene data show CDR1 as DFQATT and CDR2 as SNEGSKA (reference sequence). The CDR3 extends over 11 amino acids. Trimming took off 7 bases at V and 7 bases at J, with 11 bases between the two ends. The CDR3 DNA reads as TGCAGTGTAGGGGATTGGAATGAGCAGTTCTTC. Translated, it gives CSVGDWNEQFF.

This chain uses TRBV10-3 with TRBJ1-5, with a weak D call TRBD1 (6 bases). There are 16 residues in the CDR3. Germline CDR1 ENHRY, CDR2 SYGVKD. Trimming left V 2 bases short and J 0 bases short, with 11 bases between. The chain's CDR3 is CAISETGHFSNQPQHF. CDR3 bases: TGTGCCATCAGTGAGACGGGACACTTTAGCAATCAGCCCCAGCATTTT.

V and J are TRBV6-6 and TRBJ2-1, with 8 nucleotides matching TRBD2. The CDR3 has 14 amino acids. The germline V gene encodes CDR1 MNHNY and CDR2 SVGAGI (reference sequence). J gave up 9 bases and V 2 bases, and 6 bases lay outside the gene matches. CDR3 coding DNA: TGTGCCAGCAGTTACCGGGGGGGCCTAACTGAGCAGTTCTTC. Its protein is CASSYRGGLTEQFF.

The chain employs TRBV10-1 and TRBJ2-7, with D hard to call. The germline V and J ends were trimmed by 5 bases and 7 bases, with 6 bases remaining between them. There are 10 residues in the CDR3. Germline CDR1 WNHNN, CDR2 SYGVQD (reference sequence). The CDR3 region is CASSFQEQYF. In DNA form, the CDR3 reads TGCGCCAGCAGTTTCCAAGAGCAGTACTTC.

The chain couples TRBV6-1 to TRBJ1-2; 7 bases fit TRBD1. With V trimmed by 3 bases and J by 4 bases, 8 bases remained unmatched. CDR1 and CDR2 (germline): MNHNS, SASEGT. CDR3 length: 15 residues. CDR3 nucleotides: TGTGCCAGCAGTGACGAGACAGGGTATCGCTATGGCTACACCTTC. As protein: CASSDETGYRYGYTF.

The V gene is TRBV5-5, the J gene TRBJ1-4, with 11 bases that match TRBD1. The germline V gene has CDR1 SGHKS and CDR2 YYEKEE (reference sequence). The V and J ends lost 4 bases and 7 bases, in that order; junction bases with no gene match: 6. The CDR3 is 15 amino acids. The CDR3 reads CASSTGQGEGEKLFF. The DNA for the CDR3 is TGTGCCAGCAGCACGGGACAGGGGGAAGGTGAAAAACTGTTTTTT.

Worth noting for this clone: Its ends do not fully match the called genes, so a read error is possible. The chain has TRBV6-1 and TRBJ2-3; possible D gene TRBD2, 6 bases. CDR3 length: 17 residues. Germline V CDR1 and CDR2: MNHNS, SASEGT. The CDR3 region is CAISGTRSGVSTDTQYF. The CDR3 bases are TGTGCCATCAGTGGTACTCGTAGCGGAGTCAGCACAGATACGCAGTATTTT.

V usage is TRBV29-1 and J usage is TRBJ2-1; 9 positions agree with TRBD2. CDR1 is SQVTM and CDR2 is ANQGSEA in the germline V gene. V lost 8 bases, J lost 5 bases, and 10 bases stayed unmatched. The CDR3 contains 14 residues. As DNA, the CDR3 is TGCAGCATAGGTAGGGCTAGCGGGAACAATGAGCAGTTCTTC. It translates to CSIGRASGNNEQFF.

The CDR3 DNA reads TGCGCCAGCAGCCTCACGGGGGTCAATCAGCCCCAGCATTTT. It codes for CASSLTGVNQPQHF. This chain uses TRBV4-1 with TRBJ1-5, with D maybe TRBD1 (5 bases). CDR3 length: 14 residues. The V gene's germline CDR1 is MGHRA and CDR2 YSYEKL. With 4 bases removed from V and 3 bases from J, the gap between germline ends came to 10 bases.

This rearrangement joins TRBV19 to TRBJ2-5; TRBD2 aligns across 7 bases. CDR1 is LNHDA and CDR2 is SQIVND in the germline V gene (reference sequence). This CDR3 is 17 amino acids long. After removal of 4 bases from V and 1 base from J, the junction contained 12 bases not matched to a gene. CDR3 coding DNA: TGTGCCAGTAGTACCCGTAAGGGAGGGAGGGCCCAAGAGACCCAGTACTTC. It is translated as CASSTRKGGRAQETQYF.

The genes are TRBV14 and TRBJ2-7, with TRBD1 as a possible D gene (5 bases). Germline CDR1 and CDR2: SGHDN and FVKESK. This CDR3 is 13 amino acids long. The V end lost 4 bases, the J end lost 6 bases, and 13 bases lay between the germline ends. CDR3 sequence (DNA): TGTGCCAGCAGCCTCCAGGGTTTGGGCGAGCAGTACTTC. Encoded protein: CASSLQGLGEQYF.

The chain couples TRBV7-3 to TRBJ2-1; 8 positions match TRBD2. V was clipped by 5 bases and J by 8 bases; unmatched bases: 11. The germline CDR1 and CDR2 sequences are SGHTA and FQGTGA. This CDR3 has 15 amino acids. The CDR3 bases are TGTGCCAGCAGCCTCGCTAGCGGGCTTATCTATGAGCAGTTCTTC. Translation: CASSLASGLIYEQFF. The full variable domain, in which reference TRBV7-3 and TRBJ2-1 provide the parts outside the CDR3, is GAGVSQTPSNKVTEKGKYVELRCDPISGHTALYWYRQSLGQGPEFLIYFQGTGAADDSGLPNDRFFAVRPEGSVSTLKIQRTERGDSAVYLCASSLASGLIYEQFFGPGTRLTVL.

The chain uses TRBV6-4 and TRBJ2-1, with TRBD2 identical over 8 bases. The CDR3 runs 15 residues. Per the germline V gene, CDR1 is MRHNA and CDR2 is SNTAGT. V dropped 4 bases and J dropped 9; count of bases not matched to a gene: 11. CDR3 sequence (DNA): TGTGCCAGCAGTGCCTCGGGGGGGGTGTTGGGTGAGCAGTTCTTC. Encoded protein: CASSASGGVLGEQFF.

The CDR3 DNA reads TGTGCCAGCAGCCCCCGGGACAGCCTGCTCTCTGGGGCCAACGTCCTGACTTTC. Translated, it gives CASSPRDSLLSGANVLTF. The gene calls are TRBV7-2 and TRBJ2-6; 7 bases align to TRBD1. This CDR3 has 18 amino acids. The ends lost 5 bases at V and 0 bases at J; junction bases unmatched: 10. The germline CDR1 and CDR2 sequences are SGHTA and FQGNSA.

About this clone: The junction does not match germline at one end; this may be a read error. This chain's CDR3 is CTSMGQWGNTEAFF. CDR3 in DNA: TGCACCAGCATGGGGCAGTGGGGGAACACTGAAGCTTTCTTT. The genes are TRBV5-1 and TRBJ1-1, with D perhaps matching TRBD1 (5 bases). This CDR3 region has 14 residues. CDR1 SGHRS and CDR2 YFSETQ come from the germline V gene.